This T cell receptor (beta chain) was retrieved from a study of T cells in Graves' hyperthyroidism and ophthalmopathy (dated by TCRdb to about 2019). A note on the overall study: Peripheral blood samples were taken at initial diagnosis, before any treatment was given. To identify TCR V-J signatures that set the groups apart, the researchers used a discovery cohort of more than 95 patients, made up of under 45 with Graves' ophthalmopathy and 55 to 65 with stable Graves' hyperthyroidism. Once sampling was done, hyperthyroidism patients were given methimazole at a starting dose of 30 mg daily, whereas ophthalmopathy patients were given high-dose intravenous methylprednisolone. The 100 discovery patients were randomly split 7:3 into training and test sets. In roughly six Graves' hyperthyroidism patients, the study also compared T-cell repertoires from thyroid tissue with T-cell repertoires from blood. Whether ophthalmopathy could be predicted prospectively was tested in an independent validation cohort made up of approximately 19 hyperthyroidism patients plus 17 patients who later progressed to ophthalmopathy. TCR Vbeta CDR3 sequencing of approximately 140 peripheral blood samples (about 45 ophthalmopathy, some 75 hyperthyroidism and roughly 17 progressor patients) is reported in the paper.

V ends up 4 bases short and J 4 bases short, with an unmatched junction base count of 3. According to the germline V gene (reference sequence), CDR1 reads SGHNT and CDR2 reads YYREEE. The CDR3 holds 15 amino acids from the cysteine to the phenylalanine. Only the CDR3 DNA is retained, 45 bases long and in frame from the first base. In the ophthalmopathy patients, disease was moderately to severely active, with a Clinical Activity Score of 3 or more, a NOSPECS grade of 4 or more, and a duration of less than 3 months. Exclusion was applied to patients with uncontrolled infections, other autoimmune diseases, pregnancy or lactation. Diagnoses were established on the basis of clinical symptoms, serum thyroxine and TRAb, thyroid ultrasound, and orbital computed tomography. Ficoll-Paque density gradient centrifugation was used to isolate PBMCs from around 10 ml of fresh peripheral blood. Total RNA was extracted using Trizol reagent, and RNA quality was assessed on an Agilent 2100 Bioanalyzer.

This clonotype was seen only a few times. Its antigen is not yet known. Per-base quality was not reported, and no clone a single base away is much larger than it. What the authors observed across the whole study: A 13 V-J signature model separated ophthalmopathy from stable hyperthyroidism, with nearly 90% sensitivity and about 81% specificity in cross-validation and 80%/75% in testing. In validation, progression to ophthalmopathy was predicted by the model with approximately 67% sensitivity and 72.22% specificity, a median of 6.5 months before onset. No statistical method was used to fix the sample size in advance, and group allocation was not hidden from the investigators. Most expanded thyroid clonotypes (frequency above 0.001) were also detected in blood, suggesting blood repertoires may reflect thyroid immune responses.

TCR beta CDR3 regions were amplified from RNA transcripts. For the first round of RT-PCR on the TCR CDR3, the HTBI primer set was used together with the Qiagen OneStep RT-PCR kit. Libraries were constructed in a second round of multiplex PCR, after which size selection and purification were carried out. Libraries were sequenced paired-end with 100 bp reads on an Illumina HiSeq2000. Processing in the source paper ran as follows. SOAPnuke was used to process the raw data, with reads discarded if the reads contained adapters or uncalled bases, had a mean Phred below 15, or lacked an exact constant-primer or identifier match. COPE v1.2.5 was used to merge the high-quality paired reads, and each unique nucleotide sequence was defined as a clonotype. MiTCR v1.1 was used to align clonotypes to the IMGT TRBV, TRBD and TRBJ reference segments. The analysis included only V-J combinations with a frequency above 0.0001, which together covered over 98% of the repertoires. The TCS score was defined as F50 (clonal expansion) divided by E x V (chaos), with BLOSUM62-based TCRdist calculated between CDR3 peptides within each V-J. Welch's t-statistics and random forest reduced around 510 V-J features to 13, which were used in a naive Bayes classifier (R e1071). TCRdb itself trimmed the public reads at Q25 with fastp, ran MiXCR and retained productive beta chains. When rows share a CDR3 protein, they turn into one entry using the most common DNA and genes. The V and J calls reflect TCRdb's pipeline rather than the authors' work. In all, the sample holds about half a million distinct CDR3 sequences, and roughly 23% of those were seen once. Under 55% of the sample rests with the top ten.

Sequencing was done on a sample of blood. The chain employs TRBV5-4 and TRBJ2-1; 12 nucleotides in the junction match TRBD2. The sequence was collected from a woman between 70 and 85 years old with Graves' ophthalmopathy. The CDR3 region has the sequence CASSNGLAGYNEQFF. The sequenced DNA is TGTGCCAGCAGCAACGGACTAGCGGGGTACAATGAGCAGTTCTTC. The CDR3, completed at both ends by the reference TRBV5-4 and TRBJ2-1 genes, gives the full variable domain ETGVTQSPTHLIKTRGQQVTLRCSSQSGHNTVSWYQQALGQGPQFIFQYYREEENGRGNFPPRFSGLQFPNYSSELNVNALELDDSALYLCASSNGLAGYNEQFFGPGTRLTVL.